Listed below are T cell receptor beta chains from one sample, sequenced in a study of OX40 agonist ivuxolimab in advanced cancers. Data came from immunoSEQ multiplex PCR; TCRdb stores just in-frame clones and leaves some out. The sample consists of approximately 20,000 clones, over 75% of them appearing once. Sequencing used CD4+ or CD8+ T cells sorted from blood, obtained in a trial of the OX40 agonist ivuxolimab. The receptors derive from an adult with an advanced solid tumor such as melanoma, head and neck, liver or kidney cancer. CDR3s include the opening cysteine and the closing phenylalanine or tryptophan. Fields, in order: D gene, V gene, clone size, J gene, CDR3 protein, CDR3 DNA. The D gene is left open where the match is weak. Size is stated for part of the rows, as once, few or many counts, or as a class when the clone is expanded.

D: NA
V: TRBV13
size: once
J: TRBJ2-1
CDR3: CASSLDYSYNEQFF
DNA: TGTGCCAGCAGCTTAGACTACTCCTACAATGAGCAGTTCTTC

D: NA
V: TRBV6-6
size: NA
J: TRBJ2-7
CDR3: CASSYNANYEQYF
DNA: TGTGCCAGCAGTTACAACGCTAACTACGAGCAGTACTTC

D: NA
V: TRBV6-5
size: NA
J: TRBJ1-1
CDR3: CASSYGVRDGAFF
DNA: TGTGCCAGCAGTTATGGAGTGCGGGATGGAGCTTTCTTT

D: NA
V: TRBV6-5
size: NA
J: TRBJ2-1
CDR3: CASSYSIRTVTIFF
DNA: TGTGCCAGCAGTTACTCGATTCGGACCGTAACCATCTTCTTC

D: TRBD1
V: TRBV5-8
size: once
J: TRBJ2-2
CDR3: CASTKRTGRELFF
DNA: TGTGCCAGCACCAAAAGGACAGGGCGAGAGCTGTTTTTT

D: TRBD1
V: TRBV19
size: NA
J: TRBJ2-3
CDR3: CASSPLSKGARTVLDTQYF
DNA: TGTGCCAGTAGTCCGCTCTCAAAGGGGGCCCGTACCGTTTTAGATACGCAGTATTTT

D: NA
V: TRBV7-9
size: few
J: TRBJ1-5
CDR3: CASSLEGSQPQHF
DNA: TGTGCCAGCAGCTTAGAAGGGAGTCAGCCCCAGCATTTT

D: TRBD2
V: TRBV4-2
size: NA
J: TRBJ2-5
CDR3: CASSYGASSGDKETQYF
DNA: TGTGCCAGCAGCTACGGCGCGTCCAGCGGGGATAAAGAGACCCAGTACTTC

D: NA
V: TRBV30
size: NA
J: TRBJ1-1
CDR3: CAWIPPYHTEAFF
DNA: TGTGCCTGGATCCCCCCTTACCACACTGAAGCTTTCTTT

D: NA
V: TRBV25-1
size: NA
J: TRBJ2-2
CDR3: CASSSTANTGELFF
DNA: TGTGCCAGCAGTTCGACAGCAAACACCGGGGAGCTGTTTTTT

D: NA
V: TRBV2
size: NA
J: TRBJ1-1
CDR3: CASSLPTEDKMNTEAFF
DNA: TGTGCCAGCAGTCTACCTACAGAGGACAAAATGAACACTGAAGCTTTCTTT

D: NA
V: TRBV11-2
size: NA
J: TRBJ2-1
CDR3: CASSPPDRNEQFF
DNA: TGTGCCAGCAGCCCGCCGGACCGCAATGAGCAGTTCTTC

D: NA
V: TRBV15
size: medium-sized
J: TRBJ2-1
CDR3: CATSRGGLSSYNEQFF
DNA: TGTGCCACCAGCAGAGGGGGCTTAAGCTCCTACAATGAGCAGTTCTTC

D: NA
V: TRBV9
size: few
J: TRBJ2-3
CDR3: CASSVVADTQYF
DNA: TGTGCCAGCAGCGTAGTTGCAGATACGCAGTATTTT

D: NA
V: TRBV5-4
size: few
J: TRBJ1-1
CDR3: CASSLRTRDTEAFF
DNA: TGTGCCAGCAGCTTGCGAACCAGGGATACTGAAGCTTTCTTT

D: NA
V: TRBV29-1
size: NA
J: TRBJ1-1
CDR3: CSVEAPDRHEAFF
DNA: TGCAGCGTTGAAGCCCCGGACAGACATGAAGCTTTCTTT

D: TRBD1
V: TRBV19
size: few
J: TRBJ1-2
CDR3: CASSIGQGLYYGYTF
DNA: TGTGCCAGTAGTATAGGACAGGGACTTTACTATGGCTACACCTTC

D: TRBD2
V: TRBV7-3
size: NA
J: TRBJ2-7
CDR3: CASSGTSGGSSSYEQYF
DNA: TGTGCCAGCAGCGGGACTAGCGGGGGGTCGAGCTCCTACGAGCAGTACTTC

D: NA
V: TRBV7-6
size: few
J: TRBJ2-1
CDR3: CASSLDSLYNEQFF
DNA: TGTGCCAGCAGCTTGGACTCGCTTTACAATGAGCAGTTCTTC

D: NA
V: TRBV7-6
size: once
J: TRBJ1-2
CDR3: CASSYIGAGYTF
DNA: TGTGCCAGCAGCTACATAGGGGCGGGCTACACCTTC

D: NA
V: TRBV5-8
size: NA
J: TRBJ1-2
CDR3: CASILPHGKSYGYTF
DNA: TGTGCCAGCATCCTACCCCACGGCAAGTCTTATGGCTACACCTTC

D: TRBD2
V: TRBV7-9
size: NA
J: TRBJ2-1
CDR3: CASSPGLAGGHEQFF
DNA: TGTGCCAGCAGCCCTGGTCTAGCGGGGGGCCATGAGCAGTTCTTC

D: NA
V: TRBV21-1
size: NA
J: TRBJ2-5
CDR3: CASSKVVASAQETQYF
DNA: TGTGCCAGCAGCAAAGTAGTGGCTAGCGCCCAAGAGACCCAGTACTTC